The 5 T cell receptor beta chains below come from one sample, sequenced in a study of shared clonotypes between healthy human individuals. Libraries were prepared by immunoSEQ multiplex PCR; TCRdb keeps only in-frame clonotypes and omits some of them. The table includes about 2.3 million clones, approximately 93% detected once. Specimen: naive CD4+ T cells from PBMCs. Specified subset: CD45RA+ positively selected. Every receptor here comes from a man between 18 and 35 years old in good health. Some clones in this sample may be carry-over from other donors' samples.

Notes on this clone: The CDR3 ends on some other residue instead of the conserved phenylalanine or tryptophan, so this is likely a read error. Because the CDR3's place on the DNA is in doubt, the DNA is left out and the CDR3 is given as listed by TCRdb. This chain uses TRBV7-3 with TRBJ2-2; TRBD1 is the table's D call and was not checked against the DNA. Germline V gives CDR1 SGHTA, CDR2 FQGTGA. The CDR3 adds up to 12 amino acids, both ends counted. This chain's CDR3 is CASSLMYRPSPG.

J is TRBJ2-7 and V is TRBV10-3; D is undetermined. V lost 0 bases to trimming and J lost 0 bases, with 9 bases between them. CDR1 and CDR2 (germline): ENHRY, SYGVKD. The length of the CDR3 is 15 residues. The CDR3 sequence is CAISESSYNSYEQYF. The CDR3 DNA follows: TGTGCCATCAGTGAGTCAAGCTACAACTCCTACGAGCAGTACTTC.

The chain links TRBV5-1 to TRBJ2-1; 7 bases fit TRBD2. Trimming took 4 bases from V and 10 from J; bases not matched to a gene: 11. Germline assignment: CDR1 SGHRS and CDR2 YFSETQ. The CDR3 length is 14 residues. The CDR3 coding sequence is TGCGCCAGCAGCCTCCCGGCGGGAGTAGGAGAGCAGTTCTTC. Translating it yields CASSLPAGVGEQFF.

V gene TRBV5-1 combines with J gene TRBJ1-3; TRBD1 is a possible D gene (6 bases). The CDR3 loop spans 15 amino acids. The V gene lost 0 bases and the J gene lost 2 bases, with 9 bases spanning the gap. Germline V gene sequence: CDR1 SGHRS, CDR2 YFSETQ. The CDR3 sequence is CASSLDRVAGNTIYF. The CDR3 nucleotides read TGCGCCAGCAGCTTGGACAGGGTTGCTGGAAACACCATATATTTT.

This chain joins TRBV7-2 and TRBJ1-2, with D hard to call. This CDR3 has 17 residues. Trimming took off 2 bases at V and 7 bases at J, with 23 bases between the two ends. Germline V gene sequence: CDR1 SGHTA, CDR2 FQGNSA. The CDR3 nucleotides are TGTGCCAGCAGCTTAACGGGATCTCGGGGAGATAATCGTGGCTACACCTTC. Amino acids: CASSLTGSRGDNRGYTF.